What follows are 8 T cell receptor beta chains derived from one specimen sequenced in a study of glioma-infiltrating T cells after dendritic cell vaccination. Sequencing used immunoSEQ multiplex PCR; TCRdb keeps in-frame clones, though not all of them. The sample consists of about 99,000 clones, over 80% of them appearing once. Indicated time point: after dendritic cell vaccination, including at tumor progression/relapse. The material sequenced was blood, taken after dendritic cell vaccination. The receptor source for this set is a human donor with glioblastoma.

The chain recombines TRBV19 with TRBJ2-1, with D perhaps matching TRBD2 (7 bases). V lost 3 bases and J lost 6, with 18 bases in between. Germline loops: CDR1 LNHDA, CDR2 SQIVND (reference sequence). CDR3 length equals 16 residues. CDR3 nucleotides: TGTGCCAGTAGTATCATGGGCGGAGGGGGGGTCAATGAGCAGTTCTTC. Its protein product is CASSIMGGGGVNEQFF. The full variable domain, rest sourced from reference TRBV19 and TRBJ2-1, is DGGITQSPKYLFRKEGQNVTLSCEQNLNHDAMYWYRQDPGQGLRLIYYSQIVNDFQKGDIAEGYSVSREKKESFPLTVTSAQKNPTAFYLCASSIMGGGGVNEQFFGPGTRLTVL.

J is TRBJ2-3 and V is TRBV10-2, with a possible D match to TRBD1 (5 bases). The CDR3 runs 15 residues. Germline V CDR1 and CDR2: WSHSY, SAAADI. The V and J ends lost 4 bases and 2 bases respectively, with 13 bases between them. Here the CDR3 DNA reads TGCGCCAGCAGTGTCCAGGGCTACGTCACAGATACGCAGTATTTT. Residues: CASSVQGYVTDTQYF.

The chain couples TRBV5-1 to TRBJ2-1; 9 nucleotides line up with TRBD2. Germline CDR1 reads SGHRS; CDR2 reads YFSETQ. This CDR3 has 20 residues. With 1 base clipped from V and 10 bases from J, the junction kept 24 bases outside the gene matches. CDR3 protein: CASSLSGLATTNPLRGEQFF. CDR3 nucleotides: TGCGCCAGCAGCTTGTCCGGACTAGCGACCACTAATCCTCTTAGGGGCGAGCAGTTCTTC.

This sequence joins TRBV14 and TRBJ2-3; TRBD2 matches at 7 bases. The germline V gene encodes CDR1 SGHDN and CDR2 FVKESK. Trimming took 4 bases from V and 2 from J; bases not matched to a gene: 6. The CDR3 runs to 15 residues. CDR3 loop: CASSRPSGPTDTQYF. CDR3 bases: TGTGCCAGCAGCCGACCTAGCGGCCCCACAGATACGCAGTATTTT.

This chain joins TRBV9 and TRBJ1-2; D ambiguous. The CDR3 extends over 15 amino acids. The V and J ends lost 4 bases and 5 bases respectively, with 18 bases between them. From germline, CDR1 is SGDLS and CDR2 YYNGEE. The CDR3 bases are TGTGCCAGCAGCCCTACCCCAAACTTCAAATATGGCTACACCTTC. Translating gives CASSPTPNFKYGYTF.

This chain uses TRBV18 with TRBJ2-7; 10 bases align to TRBD2. Germline V gene lookup returns CDR1 KGHSH and CDR2 LQKENI. The CDR3 has 14 amino acids. Losses at the gene ends were 5 bases for V and 3 bases for J; bases not matched to a gene: 4. The CDR3 protein is CASSAPSGGYEQYF. For the CDR3, the DNA is TGTGCCAGCTCAGCCCCTAGCGGGGGCTACGAGCAGTACTTC.

V gene TRBV7-9 combines with J gene TRBJ2-5; D may be TRBD1 (5 bases). CDR1 SEHNR and CDR2 FQNEAQ come from the germline V gene (reference sequence). The V end was cut by 2 bases, the J end by 10 bases, with 17 bases between. CDR3 length: 14 residues. The CDR3 spells CASSLPLGDVGQYF. CDR3 coding DNA: TGTGCCAGCAGCTTACCGCTAGGGGATGTAGGCCAGTACTTC. The variable domain in full, with the rest retrieved from reference TRBV7-9 and TRBJ2-5, is DTGVSQNPRHKITKRGQNVTFRCDPISEHNRLYWYRQTLGQGPEFLTYFQNEAQLEKSRLLSDRFSAERPKGSFSTLEIQRTEQGDSAMYLCASSLPLGDVGQYFGPGTRLLVL.

The genes are TRBV2 and TRBJ2-3; TRBD2 agrees at 13 bases. Trimming at V came to 3 bases and at J to 14 bases, leaving 5 bases not matched to a gene. CDR1 SNHLY and CDR2 FYNNEI come from the germline V gene. This CDR3 comprises 13 residues. The CDR3 nucleotides read TGTGCCAGCAGTGACTCGACTAGCGGGAGGAGGTATTTT. Its translation is CASSDSTSGRRYF. The full variable domain, its missing parts supplied by reference TRBV2 and TRBJ2-3, is EPEVTQTPSHQVTQMGQEVILRCVPISNHLYFYWYRQILGQKVEFLVSFYNNEISEKSEIFDDQFSVERPDGSNFTLKIRSTKLEDSAMYFCASSDSTSGRRYFGPGTRLTVL.